Listed below are T cell receptor beta chains from one sample, sequenced in a study of post-analysis software for immune sequencing data. TCRdb redid the calling of the PCR reads with MiXCR, one entry per CDR3 protein. This sample carries 380,000 or so distinct CDR3 sequences, around a third of them seen once, and the ten largest clones take around 15%. The sample was blood. All receptors derive from a girl aged 5-17 years with multiple sclerosis. The CDR3 runs from the conserved cysteine through the conserved F or W. Each record gives: J gene, D gene, clone size, V gene, CDR3 protein, CDR3 DNA. A D gene is named only where the DNA matches it firmly. Expanded clones are given a class, and other clones once, few, many or no size at all.

TRBJ2-1	-	few	TRBV14	CASSSPGTYYNEQFF	TGTGCCAGCAGCTCTCCCGGGACATACTACAATGAGCAGTTCTTC
TRBJ2-5	-	-	TRBV6-5	CASRHPGLETQYF	TGTGCCAGCAGACACCCAGGGTTGGAGACCCAGTACTTC
TRBJ2-7	-	few	TRBV12-3/TRBV12-4	CASSRQYEQYF	TGTGCCAGCAGTAGACAGTACGAGCAGTACTTC
TRBJ1-4	TRBD1	-	TRBV5-1	CASKGGEEKLFF	TGCGCCAGCAAAGGGGGCGAGGAAAAACTGTTTTTT
TRBJ1-4	-	-	TRBV7-6	CASSLEEGRGWTGLREKLFF	TGTGCCAGCAGCTTAGAGGAGGGCAGAGGCTGGACGGGGCTAAGGGAAAAACTGTTTTTT
TRBJ2-1	-	few	TRBV12-3/TRBV12-4	CASSALPGPQRLEQFF	TGTGCCAGCAGCGCACTCCCGGGTCCCCAACGGCTTGAGCAGTTCTTC
TRBJ1-2	-	many	TRBV4-1	CASSQEETLNYGYTF	TGCGCCAGCAGCCAAGAGGAGACCCTTAACTATGGCTACACCTTC
TRBJ2-7	-	-	TRBV20-1	CSAPLADYEQYF	TGCAGTGCCCCCTTGGCCGACTACGAGCAGTACTTC
TRBJ1-2	-	-	TRBV29-1	CSVIAPADYGYTF	TGCAGCGTGATTGCCCCGGCGGACTATGGCTACACCTTC
TRBJ1-6	-	few	TRBV5-6	CASSVGSPGSPLHF	TGTGCCAGCAGCGTCGGAAGTCCGGGGTCACCCCTCCACTTT
TRBJ1-6	-	few	TRBV6-4	CASKRQGLNSPLHF	TGTGCCAGCAAAAGGCAGGGCTTGAATTCACCCCTCCACTTT
TRBJ2-1	-	-	TRBV4-3	CASSQGRALLPYNEQFF	TGCGCCAGCAGCCAAGGTCGGGCCCTACTACCCTACAATGAGCAGTTCTTC
TRBJ1-2	-	-	TRBV29-1	CSVEGISEYNYGYTF	TGCAGCGTTGAAGGTATCAGCGAATATAACTATGGCTACACCTTC
TRBJ2-3	TRBD2	-	TRBV7-2	CASSLELAGGDTQYF	TGTGCCAGCAGCTTAGAACTAGCGGGGGGAGATACGCAGTATTTT